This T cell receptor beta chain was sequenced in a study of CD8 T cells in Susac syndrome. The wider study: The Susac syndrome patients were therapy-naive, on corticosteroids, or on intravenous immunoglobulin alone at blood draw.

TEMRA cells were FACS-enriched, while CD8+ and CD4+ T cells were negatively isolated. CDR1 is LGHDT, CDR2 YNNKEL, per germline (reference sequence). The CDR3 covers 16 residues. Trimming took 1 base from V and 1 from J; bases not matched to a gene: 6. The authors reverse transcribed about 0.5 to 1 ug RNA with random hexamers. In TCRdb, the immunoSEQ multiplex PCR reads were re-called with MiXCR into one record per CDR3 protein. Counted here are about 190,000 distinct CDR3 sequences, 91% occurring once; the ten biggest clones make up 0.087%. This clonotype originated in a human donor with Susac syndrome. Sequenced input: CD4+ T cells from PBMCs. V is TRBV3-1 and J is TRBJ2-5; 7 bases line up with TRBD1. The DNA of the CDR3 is TGTGCCAGCAGCCAAGGGGACAGTTCCCCCCAAGAGACCCAGTACTTC. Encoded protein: CASSQGDSSPQETQYF.